This T cell receptor beta chain stems from a study of tumor-infiltrating lymphocytes in oesophageal squamous cell carcinoma. The sample holds many counts of this clonotype. The ends were cut back, 4 bases at V and 3 bases at J, with 12 bases in the middle. The CDR3 length is 14 residues. Via MiXCR, TCRdb re-called the PCR reads, giving one row per CDR3 protein. The table has about 22,000 distinct CDR3 sequences, approximately 34% seen once; the top ten hold about 18%. The TCR sequence derives from a female donor with esophageal squamous cell carcinoma. The chain recombines TRBV12-3 or TRBV12-4 with TRBJ1-1; possible D gene TRBD1, 5 bases. The sequenced material came from esophageal tumor tissue. CDR3 loop: CASSSTGTYTEAFF. Written as DNA, the CDR3 is TGTGCCAGCAGTTCCACCGGGACTTACACTGAAGCTTTCTTT.